These 3 T cell receptor beta chains came from one sample sequenced in a study of cytotoxic CD8 clonotypes in ibrutinib-treated CLL (dated by TCRdb to about 2021). Library construction relied on the immunoSEQ multiplex PCR assay. Entries here come from immuneACCESS through TCRdb and include only in-frame sequences with V and J called. Some clones fail to appear in such tables; in the studies checked, an unresolved V gene covers under half of the shortfall, and the cause of the remainder is unknown. The sample table holds roughly 330,000 clones, of which about 61% were seen once. The ten largest account for 6% to 6.5% of the sample. This specimen was PBMCs, taken after 36 months of ibrutinib treatment. These receptors were collected from a human donor with chronic lymphocytic leukemia.

The chain recombines TRBV10-1 with TRBJ2-5; TRBD1 might be the D (6 bases). Germline V gene lookup returns CDR1 WNHNN and CDR2 SYGVQD (reference sequence). This CDR3 has 13 amino acids. The ends were cut back, 3 bases at V and 4 bases at J, with 9 bases in the middle. CDR3 DNA: TGCGCCAGCAGTGACGGCAGGGGAGAGACCCAGTACTTC. This sequence encodes CASSDGRGETQYF.

The rearrangement links TRBV6-1 to TRBJ2-3, with 10 bases matching TRBD2. Germline V gene data show CDR1 as MNHNS and CDR2 as SASEGT. V lost 4 bases and J lost 4; bases outside the gene matches: 5. This CDR3 contains 15 residues. CDR3 nucleotide sequence: TGTGCCAGCAGTGGGGCTAGCGGGGGCTCAGATACGCAGTATTTT. It specifies CASSGASGGSDTQYF.

This clone was picked up a small number of times. The chain joins TRBV6-5 to TRBJ2-7; maybe TRBD2 (6 bases). The CDR3 is 14 amino acids. CDR1 and CDR2 (germline): MNHEY, SVGAGI. Trimming cost V 0 bases and J 6 bases, with 12 bases left between them. The CDR3 DNA reads as TGTGCCAGCAGTTACTCCGTACTAGCTGGCGAGCAGTACTTC. This sequence encodes CASSYSVLAGEQYF.